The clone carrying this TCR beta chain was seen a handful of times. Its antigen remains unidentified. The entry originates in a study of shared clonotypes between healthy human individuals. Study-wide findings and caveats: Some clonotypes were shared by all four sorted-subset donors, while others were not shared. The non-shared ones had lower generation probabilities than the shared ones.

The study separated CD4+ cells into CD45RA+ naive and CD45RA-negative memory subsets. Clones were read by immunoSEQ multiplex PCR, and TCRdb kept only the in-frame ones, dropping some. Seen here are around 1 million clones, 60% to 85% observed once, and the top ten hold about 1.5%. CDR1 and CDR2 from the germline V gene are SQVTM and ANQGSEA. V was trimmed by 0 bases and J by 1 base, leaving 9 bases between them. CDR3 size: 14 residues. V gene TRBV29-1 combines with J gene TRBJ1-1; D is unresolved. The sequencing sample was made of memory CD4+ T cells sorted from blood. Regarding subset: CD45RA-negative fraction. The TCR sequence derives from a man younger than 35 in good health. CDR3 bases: TGCAGCGTTGAAGATTACCAGAGGAACACTGAAGCTTTCTTT. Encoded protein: CSVEDYQRNTEAFF.